This record concerns one T cell receptor (beta chain) sequence. The CDR3 sequence is 12 residues long. CDR1 and CDR2 (germline): MNHNY, SVGAGI (reference sequence). Trimming cost V 5 bases and J 4 bases, with 9 bases left between them. The sample originates from a study of CD8 T cells in Susac syndrome. Negative isolation yielded the CD8+ and CD4+ T cells, while FACS enriched the TEMRA cells. The RNA, about 0.5 to 1 ug, was put through reverse transcription using random hexamers. With immunoSEQ multiplex PCR, TCR beta CDR3 was amplified across 54 Vbeta and 13 Jbeta. Each CDR3 protein is one row after TCRdb ran MiXCR on the immunoSEQ multiplex PCR reads. The sample yields 100,000 to 150,000 distinct CDR3 sequences, nearly 95% seen once.

The rearrangement links TRBV6-6 to TRBJ2-7; D is unclear. Sequencing input: CD4+ T cells from PBMCs. The TCR was taken from a human donor in good health. The CDR3 region has the DNA TGTGCCAGCAGTCCTATGGGATACGAGCAGTACTTC. Translating gives CASSPMGYEQYF.